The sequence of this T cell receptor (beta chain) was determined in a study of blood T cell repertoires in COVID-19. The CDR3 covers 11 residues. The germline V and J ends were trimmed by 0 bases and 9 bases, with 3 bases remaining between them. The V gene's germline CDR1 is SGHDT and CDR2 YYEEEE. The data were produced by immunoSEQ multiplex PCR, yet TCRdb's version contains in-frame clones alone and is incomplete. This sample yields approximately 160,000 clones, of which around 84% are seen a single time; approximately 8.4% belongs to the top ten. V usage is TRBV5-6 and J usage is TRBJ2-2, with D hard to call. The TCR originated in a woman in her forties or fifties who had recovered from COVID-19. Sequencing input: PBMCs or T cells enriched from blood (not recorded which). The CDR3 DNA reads TGTGCCAGCAGCTTGGGGCGGGAGCTGTTTTTT. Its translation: CASSLGRELFF. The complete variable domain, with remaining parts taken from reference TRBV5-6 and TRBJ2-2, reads DAGVTQSPTHLIKTRGQQVTLRCSPKSGHDTVSWYQQALGQGPQFIFQYYEEEERQRGNFPDRFSGHQFPNYSSELNVNALLLGDSALYLCASSLGRELFFGEGSRLTVL.